The present TCR beta chain was sequenced within a study of T cells in Graves' hyperthyroidism and ophthalmopathy. TCR beta CDR3 regions were amplified from RNA. The HTBI set primed first-round TCR CDR3 RT-PCR. TCRdb processed the multiplex PCR reads anew with MiXCR; each CDR3 protein has one entry. The sample has roughly 660,000 distinct CDR3 sequences; around 15% are singletons. This CDR3 contains 12 residues. CDR1 is SGHDT, CDR2 YYEEEE, per germline. V was trimmed by 3 bases and J by 10 bases, leaving 11 bases between them. Patients aged 18 to 65 had newly diagnosed hyperthyroidism lasting under 2 months.

This receptor was taken from a man aged 45-65 years with Graves' hyperthyroidism. The chain has TRBV5-6 and TRBJ2-1; weak D call: TRBD2 (5 bases). The sample was blood. The CDR3, as DNA: TGTGCCAGCAGCTCCACTAGGAGCGAGCAGTTCTTC. Translated, it gives CASSSTRSEQFF.